This is a list of T cell receptor beta chains from one sample in a study of T-cell memory formation after mild COVID-19. One entry per CDR3 protein, called by TCRdb with MiXCR from the 5' RACE reads. The sample records fewer than 250,000 distinct CDR3 sequences, approximately 16% being singletons. The specimen sequenced was PBMCs or a T cell subset sorted from them (not recorded which). The receptors come from an adult woman who had mild COVID-19 (a few samples of this study predate the infection). Cell type and time point are not known. CDR3s leave out the opening cysteine and the closing phenylalanine or tryptophan. Fields, in order: J gene, V gene, CDR3 protein.

>TRBJ2-7|TRBV14
ASSWTSGNYYEQY
>TRBJ1-1|TRBV5-1
ASSPPTGANTEAF
>TRBJ2-1|TRBV30
AWSGKGLAVYNEQF
>TRBJ2-1|TRBV18
ASSPRGRGYEQF
>TRBJ2-2|TRBV29-1
SVPRSDSPATELF
>TRBJ2-6|TRBV6-5
ASTDPVSGANVLT
>TRBJ2-5|TRBV6-6
ASSDRGSFRETQY
>TRBJ2-3|TRBV12-3/TRBV12-4
ASSLSGSTDTQY
>TRBJ1-6|TRBV3-1
ASGTYNSPLH
>TRBJ2-3|TRBV7-2
ASSRMGGPTQY
>TRBJ2-5|TRBV5-4
ASSLRTGQETQY
>TRBJ1-6|TRBV20-1
SARGGYNSPLH
>TRBJ2-7|TRBV20-1
SARRLGTASYEQY
>TRBJ2-1|TRBV29-1
SVGKGTDNEQF
>TRBJ1-1|TRBV24-1
ATTRSDPTDSVTEAF
>TRBJ2-3|TRBV6-5
ASRAGTDTQY
>TRBJ1-5|TRBV19
ASSIGFNQPQH
>TRBJ1-2|TRBV7-8
ASSLTGTGHGYT
>TRBJ2-1|TRBV15
ATSSDLRRSYNEQF
>TRBJ2-1|TRBV6-5
ASNSGTSGDNEQF
>TRBJ2-3|TRBV6-6
ASSDLPKDTQY
>TRBJ1-1|TRBV15
ATSLRREAF
>TRBJ2-5|TRBV9
ASSVEGTTQETQY
>TRBJ2-5|TRBV10-3
AISAWGEETQY
>TRBJ2-5|TRBV7-2
ASSFGEKTQY
>TRBJ1-1|TRBV6-2/TRBV6-3
ASSYGPLGRQLNMNTEAF
>TRBJ2-1|TRBV12-3/TRBV12-4
ASSLGTANNEQF
>TRBJ2-2|TRBV5-5
ASSSTGDYTGELF
>TRBJ1-3|TRBV7-3
ASSLTLPGSGNTIY
>TRBJ2-1|TRBV5-1
ASSLSLDEQF
>TRBJ1-2|TRBV6-5
ASTGGYGYT